The rows below give T cell receptor beta chains drawn from one sample of a study of identical twins. TCRdb fed the 5' RACE reads into MiXCR, producing one record per CDR3 protein. The data show 1.5 million to 2 million distinct CDR3 sequences, 32% seen once. The sequenced sample was cord blood. The receptors here all came from a newborn girl in good health. The CDR3 runs from the conserved cysteine through the conserved F or W. The order of the fields is CDR3 length, clone size, V gene, D gene, J gene, CDR3 DNA, CDR3 protein. A D gene is named only where the DNA matches it firmly. Expanded clones are given a class, and other clones once, few, many or no size at all.

>16|-|TRBV12-3/TRBV12-4|-|TRBJ2-2
TGTGCCAGCAGTTTAGCGGCAGTTTCGAACACCGGGGAGCTGTTTTTT
CASSLAAVSNTGELFF
>12|few|TRBV7-9|-|TRBJ1-6
TGTGCCAGCAGGCCCGGGAATTCACCCCTCCACTTT
CASRPGNSPLHF
>17|many|TRBV27|-|TRBJ2-1
TGTGCCAGCAGTCCATACAGGGAGACGGTCCTCCTCAATGAGCAGTTCTTC
CASSPYRETVLLNEQFF
>14|-|TRBV5-1|-|TRBJ2-5
TGCGCCAGCAGCACATGGGACGGCAAAGAGACCCAGTACTTC
CASSTWDGKETQYF
>15|few|TRBV25-1|-|TRBJ2-3
TGTGCCAGCAGTGAGTCGGGGACCTACACAGATACGCAGTATTTT
CASSESGTYTDTQYF
>17|few|TRBV9|TRBD2|TRBJ2-1
TGTGCCAGCAGCCCCGGGACTAGCGGGAGGGTCTACAATGAGCAGTTCTTC
CASSPGTSGRVYNEQFF
>15|-|TRBV15|-|TRBJ2-1
TGTGCCACCAGCAGTCGGTTAGGGCAGTTGGATGAGCAGTTCTTC
CATSSRLGQLDEQFF
>20|-|TRBV5-5|TRBD2|TRBJ2-1
TGTGCCAGCAGCCCTACCGGGACTAGCGGGGGGTGGGGTTATAGAAATGAGCAGTTCTTC
CASSPTGTSGGWGYRNEQFF
>19|few|TRBV6-4|-|TRBJ2-2
TGTGCCAGCAGTGAGTGGCCTAGGCGGGACAGTAAGAACACCGGGGAGCTGTTTTTT
CASSEWPRRDSKNTGELFF
>17|-|TRBV7-2|TRBD2|TRBJ2-1
TGTGCCAGTACTAGCGGGGGGCTCTCCAGCTCCTACAATGAGCAGTTCTTC
CASTSGGLSSSYNEQFF
>14|few|TRBV12-3/TRBV12-4|-|TRBJ2-3
TGTGCCAGCAGTCCGGGACCCCAGACAGATACGCAGTATTTT
CASSPGPQTDTQYF
>15|few|TRBV7-9|-|TRBJ1-4
TGTGCCAGCAGCTTATTTTCCGCGTTACGGGACAAACTGTTTTTT
CASSLFSALRDKLFF
>14|few|TRBV20-1|TRBD2|TRBJ2-7
TGCAGTGCTATCCACCGCGCGGTGGGGGGGGAGCAGTACTTC
CSAIHRAVGGEQYF
>15|few|TRBV7-2|-|TRBJ2-7
TGTGCCAGCAGCCACCGGGCCGTCGGGTCCTACGAGCAGTACTTC
CASSHRAVGSYEQYF
>13|few|TRBV20-1|-|TRBJ1-5
TGCAGTGCTAGAGCTTCGGGGAATCAGCCCCAGCATTTT
CSARASGNQPQHF
>14|-|TRBV7-2|TRBD2|TRBJ2-1
TGTGCCAGCAGCCAGGCGTCTAGCGGGAATGAGCAGTTCTTC
CASSQASSGNEQFF
>16|few|TRBV7-9|TRBD2|TRBJ2-3
TGTGCCAGCAGCCCGACTAGCGGGAGCTTCACAGATACGCAGTATTTT
CASSPTSGSFTDTQYF
>15|few|TRBV10-3|TRBD1|TRBJ2-5
TGTGCCATCACCCCGGACAGGGGATGCCAAGAGACCCAGTACTTC
CAITPDRGCQETQYF
>13|-|TRBV28|TRBD1|TRBJ1-2
TGTGCCAGCAGTTTATTCCTCAGGGGGGGCTACACCTTC
CASSLFLRGGYTF
>17|-|TRBV24-1|TRBD2|TRBJ2-1
TGTGCCACCAGTGATCCGTCTAGCGGGGTTTCCTACAATGAGCAGTTCTTC
CATSDPSSGVSYNEQFF
>12|few|TRBV18|-|TRBJ2-7
TGTGCCAGCTCACCTTCTATGTACGAGCAGTACTTC
CASSPSMYEQYF
>15|-|TRBV11-2|TRBD1|TRBJ1-1
TGTGCCAGCAGCTTAGACCCGACAGGGCTGGGGGAAGCTTTCTTT
CASSLDPTGLGEAFF
>15|-|TRBV4-2|-|TRBJ2-7
TGTGCCAGCAGCCAAGGTGTCAGGGCGAACTACGAGCAGTACTTC
CASSQGVRANYEQYF
>17|-|TRBV4-1|-|TRBJ2-1
TGCGCCAGCAGCCAAGATGAGGAGGGGCGCTCCTACAATGAGCAGTTCTTC
CASSQDEEGRSYNEQFF
>15|-|TRBV20-1|TRBD2|TRBJ2-4
TGCAGTGCCCTGCTCGCGGGAGGAGCCAAAAACATTCAGTACTTC
CSALLAGGAKNIQYF
>15|-|TRBV12-3/TRBV12-4|TRBD2|TRBJ2-7
TGTGCCAGCAGTCAGCGGGGGGCCGGATTCTACGAGCAGTACTTC
CASSQRGAGFYEQYF
>14|-|TRBV7-2|-|TRBJ2-7
TGTGCCAGCAGCCCCCACAAGGCCGCAAATGAGCAGTACTTC
CASSPHKAANEQYF
>15|-|TRBV6-1|TRBD2|TRBJ2-1
TGTGCCAGCAGTCCGGGTAGCGGGACCTACAATGAGCAGTTCTTC
CASSPGSGTYNEQFF
>13|-|TRBV19|-|TRBJ2-2
TGTGCCAGTAACGACCTACGACCCGGGGAGCTGTTTTTT
CASNDLRPGELFF
>18|many|TRBV28|-|TRBJ1-2
TGTGCCAGCAGTCCTTTTGTGGGACAAGTCCCTTCTAACTATGGCTACACCTTC
CASSPFVGQVPSNYGYTF
>13|many|TRBV5-1|-|TRBJ2-7
TGCGCCAGCAGCTGGGGCTCTCACTACGAGCAGTACTTC
CASSWGSHYEQYF
>14|-|TRBV20-1|-|TRBJ1-2
TGCAGTGCTAAAGGGCAGCTGTCTAACTATGGCTACACCTTC
CSAKGQLSNYGYTF
>12|many|TRBV20-1|TRBD2|TRBJ2-5
TGCAGTGCTGGACTAGCGGGAGAGACCCAGTACTTC
CSAGLAGETQYF
>15|-|TRBV3-1|TRBD2|TRBJ2-1
TGTGCCAGCAGCCAATTTAGCGGGAGAGGGAATGAGCAGTTCTTC
CASSQFSGRGNEQFF
>18|-|TRBV20-1|TRBD2|TRBJ2-1
TGCAGTGCTAGAGATCGGTCTAGCGGGGGAAGTTCCTACAATGAGCAGTTCTTC
CSARDRSSGGSSYNEQFF
>11|-|TRBV25-1|TRBD1|TRBJ1-2
TGTGCCAGCAGAAACAGGGGAAGCTACACCTTC
CASRNRGSYTF
>15|-|TRBV20-1|TRBD1|TRBJ2-5
TGCAGTGCTAGAGATCCCGGGACAGGGTGGGAGACCCAGTACTTC
CSARDPGTGWETQYF
>15|-|TRBV4-1|-|TRBJ2-7
TGCGCCAGCAACCAAGAACGGGGTAGGACCTACGAGCAGTACTTC
CASNQERGRTYEQYF
>15|few|TRBV3-1|TRBD1|TRBJ1-5
TGTGCCAGCAGCCAAGGTACAGGGGTCAATCAGCCCCAGCATTTT
CASSQGTGVNQPQHF
>15|few|TRBV9|TRBD1|TRBJ1-1
TGTGCCAGCAGCTCAATCCTTACAGGGGGCACTGAAGCTTTCTTT
CASSSILTGGTEAFF
>14|-|TRBV21-1|-|TRBJ2-4
TGTGCCAGCAGCAAGGGTGGGACCAAAAACATTCAGTACTTC
CASSKGGTKNIQYF